This TCR beta chain came from a study of blood T cell repertoires in COVID-19 (dated by TCRdb to 2018 to 2020). As for the study more broadly: Samples covering the acute and convalescent phases of COVID-19 were provided by collaborators in the United States, Italy and Spain. The prospective study material was composed of cDNA or gDNA derived from T cells, B-cell-depleted T cells, or PBMCs. The dataset comprised deeply sampled blood TCRbeta repertoires from subjects exposed to, actively infected with, or recovered from COVID-19. The repertoires were released in a freely available public database meant as a resource for research on the immune response to SARS-CoV-2. The samples were drawn from the first 160 participants of the ongoing ImmuneRACE study and from 1,254 subjects provided by 6 global collaborators. The sample metadata nearly always contained a de-identified subject ID, COVID-19 status, age in years and sex. HLA class I and class II types, where available, came from metadata supplied by the sample provider rather than from assay-based typing. Broad study findings and their caveats: The amount of clinical and demographic metadata varied by source and participant and was provided uncurated.

Participants in the prospective study were enrolled through a virtual design, were aged about 18 to 89 years, and lived in 24 United States geographic areas. In the prospective study, participants were assigned to cohorts based on the clinical history participants reported in a screening survey and a study questionnaire. Mobile phlebotomists in the prospective study collected whole blood, serum and a nasopharyngeal or oropharyngeal swab from every participant. Prospective study participants could optionally give additional blood draws and questionnaires over an approximately two-month period. Prospective study blood samples were shipped either frozen or at room temperature before DNA extraction. On this clone itself: There is no known antigen for this receptor. The sample holds no much larger clone one base away, and base qualities are not on file.

Germline trimming: 0 bases from V, 6 bases from J; junction bases outside gene matches: 9. Reading the germline V gene gives CDR1 SGHVS and CDR2 FQNEAQ. The CDR3 measures 16 amino acids from cysteine to valine. The retained sequence is limited to the CDR3, 48 bases, with the frame set at the first base. TCRbeta CDR3 regions were amplified from genomic DNA using the immunoSEQ Assay, a bias-controlled multiplex PCR. Under the source paper's analysis protocol: Nucleated cell counts per sample were estimated from amplification of reference gene primers within the assay. To quantify the absolute abundance of each unique TCRbeta CDR3 rearrangement, sequence reads were collapsed and filtered. For each sample, productive Simpson clonality was calculated as the square root of Simpson's diversity index over productive rearrangements. Held by TCRdb, this immuneACCESS table contains in-frame sequences only and omits some clones. Under half of the omission traces to an unresolved V gene where checked; the cause of the rest is unknown. The V and J calls and clone size are taken from that table; D and trimming were inferred from the DNA. The sample data list around 260,000 clones, and around 80% of these were observed just once. The biggest ten clones account for 4.1% of the sample.

Sequenced material: PBMCs or T cells enriched from blood (not recorded which). This receptor was obtained from a man aged 25-45 years with acute COVID-19. The rearranged chain carries TRBV7-8 and TRBJ2-7, with 9 central nucleotides matching TRBD2. This receptor has the CDR3 CASSLAGPAGGREQYV. The DNA sequence is TGTGCCAGCAGCTTAGCGGGCCCAGCGGGAGGTCGCGAGCAGTACGTC.